This T cell receptor beta chain was identified during a study of blood T cell repertoires in COVID-19. Study overall: Samples taken during acute and convalescent COVID-19 were collected in the United States, Italy and Spain. PBMCs, B-cell-depleted T cells, or T cells were the source of the cDNA or gDNA that made up the material.

Authors' processing steps: Amplification from reference gene primers served as the basis for estimated nucleated cell counts. TCRdb's table, derived via immunoSEQ multiplex PCR, lists solely in-frame clones and lacks some. V, J and clone size are taken as reported in that table, and D and trimming were inferred from the DNA itself. Of approximately 390,000 clones listed, roughly 90% are singletons. The germline V gene encodes CDR1 SGDLS and CDR2 YYNGEE. The CDR3 spans 15 residues. V was pared by 3 bases and J by 11 bases, with 21 bases between. This clone occurred once. The chain joins TRBV9 to TRBJ1-3; D ambiguous. The sequenced material came from peripheral blood. The sequence derives from a man aged 18 to 29 with active or convalescent COVID-19. CDR3 DNA: TGTGCCAGCAGCGGAAGGTCCGGGGAGCTAGGGTCCATATATTTT. Residues: CASSGRSGELGSIYF.